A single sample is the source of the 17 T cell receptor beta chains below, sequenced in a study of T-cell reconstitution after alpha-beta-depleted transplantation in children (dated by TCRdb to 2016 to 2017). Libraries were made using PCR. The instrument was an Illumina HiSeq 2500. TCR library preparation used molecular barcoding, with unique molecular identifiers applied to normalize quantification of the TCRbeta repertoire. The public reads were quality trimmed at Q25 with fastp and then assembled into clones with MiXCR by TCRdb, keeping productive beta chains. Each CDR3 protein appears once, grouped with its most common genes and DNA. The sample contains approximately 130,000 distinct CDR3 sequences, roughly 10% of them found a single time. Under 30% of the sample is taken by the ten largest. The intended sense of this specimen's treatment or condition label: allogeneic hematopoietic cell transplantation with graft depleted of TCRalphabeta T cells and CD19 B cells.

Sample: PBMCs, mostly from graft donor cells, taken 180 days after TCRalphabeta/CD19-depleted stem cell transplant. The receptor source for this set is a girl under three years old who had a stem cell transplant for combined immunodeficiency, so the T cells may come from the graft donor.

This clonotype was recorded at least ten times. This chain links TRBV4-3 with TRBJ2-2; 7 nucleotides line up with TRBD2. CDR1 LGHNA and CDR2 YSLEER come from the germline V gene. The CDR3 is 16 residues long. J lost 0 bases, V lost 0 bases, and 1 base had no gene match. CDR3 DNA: TGCGCCAGCAGCCAAGATCGGGGGGCGAACACCGGGGAGCTGTTTTTT. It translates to CASSQDRGANTGELFF.

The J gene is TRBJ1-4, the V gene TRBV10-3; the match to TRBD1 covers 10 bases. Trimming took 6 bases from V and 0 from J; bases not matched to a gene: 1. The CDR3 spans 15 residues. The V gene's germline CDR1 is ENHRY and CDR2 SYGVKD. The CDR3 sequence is CAIRDRGTTNEKLFF. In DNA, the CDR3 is TGTGCCATCAGGGACAGGGGGACAACTAATGAAAAACTGTTTTTT.

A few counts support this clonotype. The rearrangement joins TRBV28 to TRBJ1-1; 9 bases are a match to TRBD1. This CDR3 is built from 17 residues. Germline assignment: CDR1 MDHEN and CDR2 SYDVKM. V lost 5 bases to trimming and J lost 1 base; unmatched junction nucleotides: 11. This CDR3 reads CASSPHFWDRENTEAFF. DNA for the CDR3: TGTGCCAGCAGTCCACATTTTTGGGACAGGGAGAACACTGAAGCTTTCTTT.

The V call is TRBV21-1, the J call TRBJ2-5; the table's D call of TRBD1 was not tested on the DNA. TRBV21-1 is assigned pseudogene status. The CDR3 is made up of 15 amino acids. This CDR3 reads CASSNWTGGVETQYF. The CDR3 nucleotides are TGTGCCAGCAGCAACTGGACAGGGGGCGTAGAGACCCAGTACTTC.

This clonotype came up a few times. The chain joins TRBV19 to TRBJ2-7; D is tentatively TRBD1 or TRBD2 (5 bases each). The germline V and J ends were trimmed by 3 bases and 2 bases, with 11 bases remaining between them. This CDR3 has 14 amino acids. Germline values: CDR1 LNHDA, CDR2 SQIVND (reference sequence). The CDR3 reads CASSMGVRAYEQYF. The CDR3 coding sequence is TGTGCCAGTAGTATGGGGGTAAGAGCCTACGAGCAGTACTTC.

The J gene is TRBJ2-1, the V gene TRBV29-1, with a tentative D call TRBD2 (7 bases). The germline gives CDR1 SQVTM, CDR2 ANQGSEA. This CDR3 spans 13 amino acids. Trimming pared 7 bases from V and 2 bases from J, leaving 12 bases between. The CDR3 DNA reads TGCAGCGCCGGGGGGCTCCCCTACAATGAGCAGTTCTTC. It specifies CSAGGLPYNEQFF.

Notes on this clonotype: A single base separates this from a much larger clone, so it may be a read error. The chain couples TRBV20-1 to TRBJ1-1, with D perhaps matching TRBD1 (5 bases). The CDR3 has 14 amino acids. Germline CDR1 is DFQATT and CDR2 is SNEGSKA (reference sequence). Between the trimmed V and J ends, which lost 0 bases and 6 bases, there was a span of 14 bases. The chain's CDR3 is CSAREGEVGAEAFF. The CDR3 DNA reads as TGCAGTGCTAGAGAGGGTGAGGTAGGGGCTGAAGCTTTCTTT.

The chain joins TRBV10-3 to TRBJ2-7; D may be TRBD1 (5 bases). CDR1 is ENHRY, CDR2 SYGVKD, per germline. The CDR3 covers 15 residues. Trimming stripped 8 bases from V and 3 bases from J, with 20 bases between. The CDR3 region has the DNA TGTGCCATCGGCCAGGGTTATAGGAAGAACTACGAGCAGTACTTC. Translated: CAIGQGYRKNYEQYF.

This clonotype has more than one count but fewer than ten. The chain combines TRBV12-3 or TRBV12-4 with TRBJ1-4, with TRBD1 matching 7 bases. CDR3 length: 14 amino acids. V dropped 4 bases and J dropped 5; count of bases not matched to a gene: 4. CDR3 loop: CASSWRRGNEKLFF. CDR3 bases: TGTGCCAGCAGTTGGCGCAGGGGGAATGAAAAACTGTTTTTT.

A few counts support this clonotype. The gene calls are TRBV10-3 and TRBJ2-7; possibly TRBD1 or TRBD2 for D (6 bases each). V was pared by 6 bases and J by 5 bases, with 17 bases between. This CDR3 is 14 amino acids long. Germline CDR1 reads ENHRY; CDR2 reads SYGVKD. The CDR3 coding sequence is TGTGCCATCAGCCAAGGGGGGAGCCCGAACGAGCAGTACTTC. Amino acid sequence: CAISQGGSPNEQYF.

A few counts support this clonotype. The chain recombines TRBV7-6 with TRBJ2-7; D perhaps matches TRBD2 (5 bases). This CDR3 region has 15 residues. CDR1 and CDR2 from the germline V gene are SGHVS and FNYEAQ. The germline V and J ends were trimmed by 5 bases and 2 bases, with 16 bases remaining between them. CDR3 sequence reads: CASSLHEGEPYEQYF. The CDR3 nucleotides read TGTGCCAGCAGCCTACACGAGGGTGAACCCTACGAGCAGTACTTC.

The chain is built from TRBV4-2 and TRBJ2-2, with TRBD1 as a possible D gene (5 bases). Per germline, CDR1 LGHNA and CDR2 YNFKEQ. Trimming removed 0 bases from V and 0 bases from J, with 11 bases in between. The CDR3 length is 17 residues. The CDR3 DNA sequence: TGTGCCAGCAGCCAAGAGCGACAGTATTCGAACACCGGGGAGCTGTTTTTT. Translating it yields CASSQERQYSNTGELFF.

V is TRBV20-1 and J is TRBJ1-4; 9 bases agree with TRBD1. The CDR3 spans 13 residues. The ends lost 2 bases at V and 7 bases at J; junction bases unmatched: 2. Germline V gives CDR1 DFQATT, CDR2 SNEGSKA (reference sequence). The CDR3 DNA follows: TGCAGTGCTAGACGACAGGGGGGTGAAAAACTGTTTTTT. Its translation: CSARRQGGEKLFF.

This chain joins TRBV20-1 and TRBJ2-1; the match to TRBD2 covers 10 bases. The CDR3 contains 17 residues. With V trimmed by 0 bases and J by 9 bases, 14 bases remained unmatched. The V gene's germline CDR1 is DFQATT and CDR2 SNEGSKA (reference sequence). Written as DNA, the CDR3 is TGCAGTGCTAGAGATGGCCCTGTGAGCGGGAGGGCCGTTGAGCAGTTCTTC. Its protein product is CSARDGPVSGRAVEQFF.

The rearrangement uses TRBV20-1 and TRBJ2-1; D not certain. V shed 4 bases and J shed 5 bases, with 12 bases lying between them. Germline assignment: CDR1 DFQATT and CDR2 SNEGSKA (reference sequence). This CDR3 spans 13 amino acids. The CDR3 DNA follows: TGCAGTGCTACCCGGACCAACAACAATGAGCAGTTCTTC. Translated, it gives CSATRTNNNEQFF.

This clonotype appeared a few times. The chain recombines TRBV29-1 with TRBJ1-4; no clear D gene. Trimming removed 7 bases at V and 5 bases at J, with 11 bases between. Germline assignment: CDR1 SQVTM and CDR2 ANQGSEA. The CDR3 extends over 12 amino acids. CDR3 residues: CSAGSGNEKLFF. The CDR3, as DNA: TGCAGCGCCGGGAGCGGGAATGAAAAACTGTTTTTT.

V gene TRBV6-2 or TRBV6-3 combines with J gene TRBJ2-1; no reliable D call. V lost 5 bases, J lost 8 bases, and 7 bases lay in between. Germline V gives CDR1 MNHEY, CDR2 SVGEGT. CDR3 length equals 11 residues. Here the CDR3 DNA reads TGTGCCAGCAGTAGAAGCGATGAGCAGTTCTTC. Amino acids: CASSRSDEQFF.